Presented here are 27 T cell receptor beta chains from one specimen sequenced in a study of cytomegalovirus exposure and HLA in healthy donors. 13 Jbeta primers and 60 Vbeta primers were used for the PCR. Measured with immunoSEQ multiplex PCR; TCRdb has only the in-frame clones, and not every one. The data contain 200,000 or so clones, approximately 79% of them singletons. The sequencing sample was made of PBMCs. The source of these receptors is a man in his late teens or twenties in good health and CMV-seronegative.

This clone was observed once. The gene calls are TRBV6-6 and TRBJ1-4, with TRBD1 matching over 7 bases. The CDR3 covers 15 residues. The V and J ends lost 0 bases and 8 bases, in that order; junction bases with no gene match: 6. Per germline, CDR1 MNHNY and CDR2 SVGAGI (reference sequence). The CDR3: CASSYSGTAEEKLFF. CDR3 DNA: TGTGCCAGCAGTTACTCCGGGACAGCGGAAGAAAAACTGTTTTTT.

The rearrangement joins TRBV29-1 to TRBJ1-1, with TRBD1 identical over 8 bases. The CDR3 has 13 residues. Germline lookup yields CDR1 SQVTM and CDR2 ANQGSEA. The junction had 6 bases not matched to a gene; V was cut back by 5 bases and J by 4 bases. The CDR3 here is CSVRGQGLTEAFF. The CDR3 nucleotides read TGCAGCGTTCGCGGACAGGGACTCACTGAAGCTTTCTTT.

The chain is built from TRBV6-1 and TRBJ1-1, with a possible D match to TRBD1 (6 bases). The V and J ends lost 7 bases and 7 bases respectively, with 13 bases between them. CDR3 length: 12 amino acids. CDR1 is MNHNS, CDR2 SASEGT, per germline. CDR3 loop: CASIQGTGEAFF. CDR3 DNA: TGTGCCAGCATCCAGGGGACGGGTGAAGCTTTCTTT.

The rearrangement joins TRBV25-1 to TRBJ2-6, with 7 bases that match TRBD2. V was clipped by 5 bases and J by 9 bases; unmatched bases: 7. This CDR3 has 14 amino acids. Germline CDR1 reads MGHDK; CDR2 reads SYGVNS. CDR3 region: CASSSGRGVNVLTF. The DNA of the CDR3 is TGTGCCAGCAGTAGTGGGAGGGGAGTCAACGTCCTGACTTTC.

V is TRBV5-8 and J is TRBJ1-5; 7 bases match TRBD1. The J segment lost 1 base and the V segment lost 2 bases, leaving 9 bases of the junction unmatched. There are 17 residues in the CDR3. CDR1 is SGHTS and CDR2 is YDEGEE in the germline V gene. DNA of the CDR3: TGTGCCAGCAGCTTACAGGGGTCGAGTTCGAGCAATCAGCCCCAGCATTTT. Translating gives CASSLQGSSSSNQPQHF.

The rearrangement uses TRBV5-1 and TRBJ1-5; TRBD1 aligns across 8 bases. This CDR3 has 15 residues. Germline CDR1 reads SGHRS; CDR2 reads YFSETQ. V lost 1 base and J lost 7; bases outside the gene matches: 7. DNA for the CDR3: TGCGCCAGCAGCTTGACAGGGGGTTTGGGGCAGCCCCAGCATTTT. Protein sequence: CASSLTGGLGQPQHF.

V usage is TRBV5-6 and J usage is TRBJ2-1; 10 nucleotides agree with TRBD2. In germline, CDR1 is SGHDT, CDR2 YYEEEE. The CDR3 has 19 amino acids. Germline trimming cut 0 bases from V and 6 bases from J; bases unmatched to any gene: 15. In nucleotides, the CDR3 is TGTGCCAGCAGCTTGGCCAGGCTAGCGGGAGTGGTTTGGGTCAATGAGCAGTTCTTC. This encodes CASSLARLAGVVWVNEQFF.

The CDR3 loop is CASNIDTGTDTQYF. The DNA for the CDR3 is TGTGCCAGCAATATAGACACTGGCACAGATACGCAGTATTTT. This rearrangement joins TRBV5-8 to TRBJ2-3, with D unclear. V lost 6 bases and J 1 base, leaving 12 bases between the germline ends. The CDR3 sequence is 14 residues long. CDR1 and CDR2 from the germline V gene are SGHTS and YDEGEE.

The genes are TRBV6-5 and TRBJ1-1, with 7 bases matching TRBD1. CDR1 is MNHEY, CDR2 SVGAGI, per germline. V dropped 5 bases and J dropped 5; count of bases not matched to a gene: 8. The CDR3 runs 14 residues. CDR3 sequence (DNA): TGTGCCAGCAGTCCCTACAGGGGTCGTACTGAAGCTTTCTTT. The encoded protein is CASSPYRGRTEAFF.

As for this clone: The sample contains more than one DNA sequence encoding this CDR3. V is TRBV7-9 and J is TRBJ1-4; D remains unclear. Trimming stripped 2 bases from V and 4 bases from J, with 5 bases between. The CDR3 is made up of 13 amino acids. From germline, CDR1 is SEHNR and CDR2 FQNEAQ (reference sequence). CDR3 loop: CASSLSRNEKLFF. CDR3 sequence (DNA): TGTGCCAGCAGCTTATCCCGTAATGAAAAACTGTTTTTT. The full variable domain, its missing parts supplied by reference TRBV7-9 and TRBJ1-4, is DTGVSQNPRHKITKRGQNVTFRCDPISEHNRLYWYRQTLGQGPEFLTYFQNEAQLEKSRLLSDRFSAERPKGSFSTLEIQRTEQGDSAMYLCASSLSRNEKLFFGSGTQLSVL.

The rearrangement joins TRBV28 to TRBJ1-3; tentative D call: TRBD1 (6 bases). Germline loops: CDR1 MDHEN, CDR2 SYDVKM. The CDR3 length is 16 residues. Trimming stripped 2 bases from V and 3 bases from J, with 14 bases between. The CDR3 DNA sequence: TGTGCCAGCAGTTTAAGCGGCGAGGGGGTTGGAAACACCATATATTTT. Translated, it gives CASSLSGEGVGNTIYF.

As concerns this clone: This specimen includes other DNA sequences encoding the same CDR3. The rearrangement links TRBV28 to TRBJ1-1; D is unclear. The germline V gene encodes CDR1 MDHEN and CDR2 SYDVKM. Trimming removed 9 bases at V and 2 bases at J, with 7 bases between. CDR3 length: 11 amino acids. This CDR3 reads CASSVNTEAFF. CDR3 DNA: TGTGCCAGTTCAGTCAACACTGAAGCTTTCTTT. Full variable domain (missing parts from reference TRBV28 and TRBJ1-1): DVKVTQSSRYLVKRTGEKVFLECVQDMDHENMFWYRQDPGLGLRLIYFSYDVKMKEKGDIPEGYSVSREKKERFSLILESASTNQTSMYLCASSVNTEAFFGQGTRLTVV.

This chain joins TRBV30 and TRBJ1-4, with a possible D match to TRBD1 (5 bases). CDR1 and CDR2 (germline): GTSNPN, SVGIG (reference sequence). The CDR3 sequence is 13 residues long. V was shortened by 8 bases and J by 8 bases, with 18 bases between the two germline ends. The CDR3 loop is CAGTGLGEEKLFF. The CDR3 region has the DNA TGTGCCGGGACGGGACTCGGGGAGGAAAAACTGTTTTTT.

The chain employs TRBV19 and TRBJ1-4; 10 bases line up with TRBD1. The J segment lost 7 bases and the V segment lost 5 bases, leaving 7 bases of the junction unmatched. Germline CDR1 is LNHDA and CDR2 is SQIVND (reference sequence). This CDR3 is 15 amino acids long. This chain's CDR3 is CASSPWGQGIEKLFF. The CDR3 bases are TGTGCCAGTAGTCCGTGGGGACAGGGGATTGAAAAACTGTTTTTT.

This clone was recorded only once. The chain employs TRBV11-2 and TRBJ1-1; 7 bases agree with TRBD1. Trimming at V came to 5 bases and at J to 0 bases, leaving 3 bases not matched to a gene. The CDR3 length is 14 residues. CDR1 is SGHAT and CDR2 is FQNNGV in the germline V gene. DNA of the CDR3: TGTGCCAGCAGCCACAGGGGTATGAACACTGAAGCTTTCTTT. It specifies CASSHRGMNTEAFF.

The rearrangement links TRBV10-3 to TRBJ2-1, with 11 bases fitting TRBD2. This CDR3 spans 13 amino acids. V shed 4 bases, J shed 8 bases, and the junction held 1 base outside the gene matches. From germline, CDR1 is ENHRY and CDR2 SYGVKD. CDR3: CAISGGLADEQFF. The DNA of the CDR3 is TGTGCCATCAGTGGGGGACTAGCGGATGAGCAGTTCTTC.

The chain combines TRBV27 with TRBJ1-5; 8 nucleotides align to TRBD1. There are 16 residues in the CDR3. Germline CDR1 MNHEY, CDR2 SMNVEV (reference sequence). Trimming took 4 bases from V and 7 from J; bases not matched to a gene: 12. The chain's CDR3 is CASSSLPGQVGQPQHF. DNA for the CDR3: TGTGCCAGCAGTTCCCTCCCGGGACAGGTTGGACAGCCCCAGCATTTT.

To note about this clone: The junction departs from germline at one end; a sequencing error may be responsible. The J gene is TRBJ2-7, the V gene TRBV9; tentative D call: TRBD2 (7 bases). From germline, CDR1 is SGDLS and CDR2 YYNGEE. The CDR3 covers 17 residues. This CDR3 reads CASSVGGVGPYSYEQYF. The CDR3 nucleotides are TGTGCCAGCAGTGTAGGGGGGGTTGGACCCTATTCCTACGAGCAGTACTTC.

The chain joins TRBV7-2 to TRBJ1-1; maybe TRBD1 (6 bases). The CDR3 sequence is 14 residues long. Trimming removed 2 bases at V and 4 bases at J, with 11 bases between. CDR1 is SGHTA, CDR2 FQGNSA, per germline. CDR3 region: CASSLRGSGTEAFF. The CDR3 DNA is TGTGCCAGCAGCTTAAGGGGGTCGGGCACTGAAGCTTTCTTT. Supplemented by reference TRBV7-2 and TRBJ1-1, the full variable domain reads GAGVSQSPSNKVTEKGKDVELRCDPISGHTALYWYRQSLGQGLEFLIYFQGNSAPDKSGLPSDRFSAERTGGSVSTLTIQRTQQEDSAVYLCASSLRGSGTEAFFGQGTRLTVV.

The rearrangement joins TRBV30 to TRBJ2-1; 14 bases fit TRBD2. Looked up from germline, CDR1 is GTSNPN and CDR2 is SVGIG (reference sequence). Trimming removed 8 bases from V and 6 bases from J; junction bases left unmatched: 15. This CDR3 is built from 17 residues. CDR3 nucleotide sequence: TGTGCCCGTGAATCCGGGACTAGCGGGAGAATCGGCAATGAGCAGTTCTTC. Its translation: CARESGTSGRIGNEQFF.

V usage is TRBV7-2 and J usage is TRBJ1-1, with D tentatively TRBD1 (6 bases). Per the germline V gene, CDR1 is SGHTA and CDR2 is FQGNSA. Trimming cost V 1 base and J 0 bases, with 18 bases left between them. The CDR3 has 18 amino acids. CDR3 in DNA: TGTGCCAGCAGCTTAGTTGGGGGGGGCGCGGGTCTGAACACTGAAGCTTTCTTT. This gives the protein CASSLVGGGAGLNTEAFF.

The V and J genes are TRBV7-9 and TRBJ1-5, with TRBD1 as a possible D gene (5 bases). V was pared by 3 bases and J by 2 bases, with 11 bases between. From germline, CDR1 is SEHNR and CDR2 FQNEAQ (reference sequence). The CDR3 consists of 15 residues. The CDR3 protein is CASSLWGSGNQPQHF. CDR3 in DNA: TGTGCCAGCAGCTTGTGGGGCAGCGGCAATCAGCCCCAGCATTTT.

This clone has just a few counts. V gene TRBV2 combines with J gene TRBJ2-5; 9 positions agree with TRBD2. The ends lost 8 bases at V and 4 bases at J; junction bases unmatched: 11. This CDR3 has 15 amino acids. Germline CDR1 and CDR2: SNHLY and FYNNEI. The chain's CDR3 is CASVRVAGGGETQYF. The CDR3 bases are TGTGCCAGCGTCCGGGTGGCGGGGGGGGGAGAGACCCAGTACTTC.

V usage is TRBV6-1 and J usage is TRBJ2-7; tentative D call: TRBD1 (6 bases). V lost 2 bases and J lost 2, with 13 bases in between. CDR1 is MNHNS and CDR2 is SASEGT in the germline V gene. This CDR3 region has 15 residues. The CDR3 here is CASSETSGTPYEQYF. The CDR3, as DNA: TGTGCCAGCAGTGAAACCTCAGGGACACCCTACGAGCAGTACTTC.

The chain employs TRBV30 and TRBJ1-1; 10 nucleotides align to TRBD1. Germline CDR1 is GTSNPN and CDR2 is SVGIG (reference sequence). V was clipped by 3 bases and J by 0 bases; unmatched bases: 7. This CDR3 is built from 16 residues. The CDR3 coding sequence is TGTGCCTGGAGGCCGGGACAGGGGAATATGAACACTGAAGCTTTCTTT. Its translation: CAWRPGQGNMNTEAFF.

V gene TRBV4-3 combines with J gene TRBJ1-2, with TRBD1 as a possible D gene (5 bases). The CDR3 sequence is 15 residues long. V gave up 0 bases and J gave up 4 bases, with 12 bases separating them. Per the germline V gene, CDR1 is LGHNA and CDR2 is YSLEER. CDR3 coding DNA: TGCGCCAGCAGCCAAGATCAGGGTCCCCTCTATGGCTACACCTTC. Translating gives CASSQDQGPLYGYTF.

This sequence joins TRBV5-4 and TRBJ1-1; TRBD1 might be the D (5 bases). Trimming removed 6 bases at V and 2 bases at J, with 14 bases between. In germline, CDR1 is SGHNT, CDR2 YYREEE (reference sequence). The CDR3 length is 14 residues. CDR3 residues: CASNQGLVNTEAFF. In DNA form, the CDR3 reads TGTGCCAGCAACCAGGGATTGGTCAACACTGAAGCTTTCTTT.